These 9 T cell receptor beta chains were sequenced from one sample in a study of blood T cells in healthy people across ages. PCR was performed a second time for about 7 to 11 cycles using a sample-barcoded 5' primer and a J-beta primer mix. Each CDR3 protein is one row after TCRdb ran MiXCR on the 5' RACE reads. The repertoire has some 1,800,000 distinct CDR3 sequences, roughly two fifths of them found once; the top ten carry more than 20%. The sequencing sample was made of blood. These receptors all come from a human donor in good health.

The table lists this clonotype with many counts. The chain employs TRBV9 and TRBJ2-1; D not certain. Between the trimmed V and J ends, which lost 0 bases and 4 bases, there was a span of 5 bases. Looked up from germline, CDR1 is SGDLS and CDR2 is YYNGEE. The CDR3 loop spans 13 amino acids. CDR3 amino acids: CASSVGVYNEQFF. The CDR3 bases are TGTGCCAGCAGCGTAGGGGTGTACAATGAGCAGTTCTTC.

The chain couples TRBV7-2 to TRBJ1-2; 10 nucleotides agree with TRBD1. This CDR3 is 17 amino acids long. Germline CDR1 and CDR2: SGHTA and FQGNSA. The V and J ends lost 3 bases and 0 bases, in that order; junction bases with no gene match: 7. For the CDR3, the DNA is TGTGCCAGCAGCTTCCCGACAGGGGGCGAAGCTAACTATGGCTACACCTTC. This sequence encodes CASSFPTGGEANYGYTF.

In DNA form, the CDR3 reads TGTGCCTGGAGTGTACTATCGGGGGGCCGAAGTGGCTACACCTTC. Encoded protein: CAWSVLSGGRSGYTF. The chain couples TRBV30 to TRBJ1-2; a possible D gene is TRBD1 (6 bases). The ends were cut back, 0 bases at V and 7 bases at J, with 18 bases in the middle. There are 15 residues in the CDR3. Germline V CDR1 and CDR2: GTSNPN, SVGIG (reference sequence).

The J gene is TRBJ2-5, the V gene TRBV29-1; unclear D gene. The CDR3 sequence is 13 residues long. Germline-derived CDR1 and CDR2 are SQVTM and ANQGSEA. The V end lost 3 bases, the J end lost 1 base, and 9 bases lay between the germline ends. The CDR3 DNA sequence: TGCAGCGTTGACAGTAGCCCCCAAGAGACCCAGTACTTC. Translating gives CSVDSSPQETQYF.

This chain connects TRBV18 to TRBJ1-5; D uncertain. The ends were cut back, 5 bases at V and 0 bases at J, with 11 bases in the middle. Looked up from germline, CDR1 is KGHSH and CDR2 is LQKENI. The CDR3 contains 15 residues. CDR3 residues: CASSREFNSNQPQHF. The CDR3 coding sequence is TGTGCCAGCTCAAGGGAGTTTAATAGCAATCAGCCCCAGCATTTT.

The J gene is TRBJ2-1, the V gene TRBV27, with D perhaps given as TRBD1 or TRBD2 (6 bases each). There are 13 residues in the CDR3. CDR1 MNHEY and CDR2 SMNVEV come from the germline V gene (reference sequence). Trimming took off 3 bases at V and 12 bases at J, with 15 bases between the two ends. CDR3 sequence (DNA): TGTGCCAGCAGTTTTAGTGGGGGGCATTGGCAGTTCTTC. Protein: CASSFSGGHWQFF.

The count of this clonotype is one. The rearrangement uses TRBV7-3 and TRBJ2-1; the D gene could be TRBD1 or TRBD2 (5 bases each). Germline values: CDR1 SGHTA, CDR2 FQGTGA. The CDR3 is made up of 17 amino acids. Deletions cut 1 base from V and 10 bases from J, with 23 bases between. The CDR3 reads CASSLMIFGDAKEEQFF. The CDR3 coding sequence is TGTGCCAGCAGCTTAATGATTTTCGGGGACGCCAAAGAGGAGCAGTTCTTC.

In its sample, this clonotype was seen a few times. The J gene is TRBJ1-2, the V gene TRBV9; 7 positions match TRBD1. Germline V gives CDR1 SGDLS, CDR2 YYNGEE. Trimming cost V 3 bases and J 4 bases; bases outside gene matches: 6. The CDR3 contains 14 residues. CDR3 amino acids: CASSDTQGLYGYTF. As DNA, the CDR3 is TGTGCCAGCAGCGATACACAGGGGCTCTATGGCTACACCTTC.

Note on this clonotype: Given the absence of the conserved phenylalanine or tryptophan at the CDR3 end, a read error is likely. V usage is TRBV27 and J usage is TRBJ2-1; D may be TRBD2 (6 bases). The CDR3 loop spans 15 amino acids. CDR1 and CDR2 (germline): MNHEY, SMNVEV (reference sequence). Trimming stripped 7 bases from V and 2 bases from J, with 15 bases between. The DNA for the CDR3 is TGTGCCAGCAAAACGCGGGGAGGTACCTACAATGAGCAGTTCGTC. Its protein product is CASKTRGGTYNEQFV.